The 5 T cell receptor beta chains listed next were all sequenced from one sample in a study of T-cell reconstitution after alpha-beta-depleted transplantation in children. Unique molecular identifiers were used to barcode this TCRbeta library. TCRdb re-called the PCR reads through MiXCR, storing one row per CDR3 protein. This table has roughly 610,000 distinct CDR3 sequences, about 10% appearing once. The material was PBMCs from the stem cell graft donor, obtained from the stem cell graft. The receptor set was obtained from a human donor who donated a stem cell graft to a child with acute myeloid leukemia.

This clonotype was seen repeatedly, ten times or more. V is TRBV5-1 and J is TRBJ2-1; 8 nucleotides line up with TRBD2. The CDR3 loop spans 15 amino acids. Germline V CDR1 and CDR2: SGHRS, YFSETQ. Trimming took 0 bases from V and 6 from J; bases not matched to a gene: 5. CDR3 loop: CASSLASGFPNEQFF. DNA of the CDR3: TGCGCCAGCAGCTTGGCTAGCGGGTTCCCCAATGAGCAGTTCTTC.

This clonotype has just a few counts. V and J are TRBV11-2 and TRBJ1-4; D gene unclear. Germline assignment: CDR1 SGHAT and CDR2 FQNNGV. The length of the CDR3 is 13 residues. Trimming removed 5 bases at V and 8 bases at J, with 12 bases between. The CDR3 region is CASSTYSGEKLFF. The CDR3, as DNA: TGTGCCAGCAGCACTTACAGCGGGGAAAAACTGTTTTTT.

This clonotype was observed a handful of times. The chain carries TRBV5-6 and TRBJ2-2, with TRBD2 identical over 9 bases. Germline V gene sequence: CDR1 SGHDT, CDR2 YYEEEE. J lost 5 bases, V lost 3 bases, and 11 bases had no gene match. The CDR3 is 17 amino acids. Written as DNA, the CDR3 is TGTGCCAGCAGCTACGATTGGGCTAGCGGGAATACCGGGGAGCTGTTTTTT. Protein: CASSYDWASGNTGELFF.

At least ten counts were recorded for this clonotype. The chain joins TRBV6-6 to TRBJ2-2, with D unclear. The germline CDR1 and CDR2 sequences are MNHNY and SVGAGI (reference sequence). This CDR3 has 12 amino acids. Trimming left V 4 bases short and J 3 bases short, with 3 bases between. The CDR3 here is CASSSHTGELFF. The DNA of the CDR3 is TGTGCCAGCAGTTCTCACACCGGGGAGCTGTTTTTT.

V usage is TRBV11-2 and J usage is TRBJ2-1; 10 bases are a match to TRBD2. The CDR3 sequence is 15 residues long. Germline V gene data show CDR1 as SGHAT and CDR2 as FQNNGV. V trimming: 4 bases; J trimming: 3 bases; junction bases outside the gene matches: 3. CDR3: CASSSTSGNYNEQFF. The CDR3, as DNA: TGTGCCAGCAGCTCAACTAGCGGGAACTACAATGAGCAGTTCTTC.